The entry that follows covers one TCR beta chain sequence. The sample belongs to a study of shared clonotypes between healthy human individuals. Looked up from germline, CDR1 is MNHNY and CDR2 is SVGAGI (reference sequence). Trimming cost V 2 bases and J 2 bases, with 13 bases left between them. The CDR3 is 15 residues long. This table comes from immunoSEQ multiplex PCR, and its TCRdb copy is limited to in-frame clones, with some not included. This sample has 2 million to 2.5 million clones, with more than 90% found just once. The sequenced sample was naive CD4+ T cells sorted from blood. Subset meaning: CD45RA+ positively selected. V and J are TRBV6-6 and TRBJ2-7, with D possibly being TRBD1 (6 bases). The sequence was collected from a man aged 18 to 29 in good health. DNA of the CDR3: TGTGCCAGCAGTTACACGACGACAGGCACCTACGAGCAGTACTTC. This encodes CASSYTTTGTYEQYF.